Listed below are T cell receptor beta chains from one sample, sequenced in a study of T cell responses to AZD1222 COVID-19 vaccine. The table came from immunoSEQ multiplex PCR; TCRdb's copy has only in-frame clones and leaves some out. The data show roughly 150,000 clones, with roughly 88% seen just once and around 3.4% held by the top ten. Sequenced material: peripheral blood, taken on day 0 of MenACWY control vaccination. The source of these receptors is an adult in good health. CDR3s include the opening cysteine and the closing phenylalanine or tryptophan. Fields, in order: D gene, J gene, V gene, clone size, CDR3 protein, CDR3 DNA. A D gene is named only where the DNA matches it firmly. Clone size is shown for a subset of rows, as once, few, many or a class of expanded clone.

D gene: NA
J gene: TRBJ1-1
V gene: TRBV28
clone size: few
CDR3 protein: CASSQRGTGNTEAFF
CDR3 DNA: TGTGCCAGCAGTCAGAGGGGAACGGGGAACACTGAAGCTTTCTTT

D gene: NA
J gene: TRBJ1-1
V gene: TRBV30
clone size: once
CDR3 protein: CAWSQGIKTEAFF
CDR3 DNA: TGTGCCTGGAGTCAGGGAATCAAGACTGAAGCTTTCTTT

D gene: TRBD1
J gene: TRBJ2-5
V gene: TRBV5-1
clone size: NA
CDR3 protein: CASRFQQGQETQYF
CDR3 DNA: TGCGCCAGCAGATTCCAACAGGGGCAAGAGACCCAGTACTTC

D gene: NA
J gene: TRBJ1-2
V gene: TRBV6-5
clone size: NA
CDR3 protein: CASSYSTGPTIGYTF
CDR3 DNA: TGTGCCAGCAGTTACTCGACCGGTCCGACTATAGGCTACACCTTC

D gene: TRBD1
J gene: TRBJ2-2
V gene: TRBV10-3
clone size: once
CDR3 protein: CAISSTGDGELFF
CDR3 DNA: TGTGCCATCAGCTCGACAGGGGACGGGGAGCTGTTTTTT

D gene: TRBD1
J gene: TRBJ1-1
V gene: TRBV20-1
clone size: NA
CDR3 protein: CSASLMGQGLVRAFF
CDR3 DNA: TGCAGTGCTAGTTTAATGGGACAGGGGCTTGTTCGAGCTTTCTTT

D gene: TRBD2
J gene: TRBJ2-3
V gene: TRBV5-8
clone size: NA
CDR3 protein: CASSLSGRAPDTQYF
CDR3 DNA: TGTGCCAGCAGCCTTAGCGGGAGGGCCCCAGATACGCAGTATTTT

D gene: NA
J gene: TRBJ2-2
V gene: TRBV7-2
clone size: NA
CDR3 protein: CASSLASGVAGELFF
CDR3 DNA: TGTGCCAGCAGCTTAGCTTCCGGAGTCGCCGGGGAGCTGTTTTTT

D gene: TRBD1
J gene: TRBJ1-1
V gene: TRBV29-1
clone size: NA
CDR3 protein: CSTRQGPNMNTEAFF
CDR3 DNA: TGCAGTACTCGACAGGGCCCTAATATGAACACTGAAGCTTTCTTT

D gene: TRBD2
J gene: TRBJ2-7
V gene: TRBV6-4
clone size: NA
CDR3 protein: CASRSSGGEQYF
CDR3 DNA: TGTGCCAGCAGATCCTCGGGGGGCGAGCAGTACTTC

D gene: NA
J gene: TRBJ1-2
V gene: TRBV30
clone size: once
CDR3 protein: CAWSPGISYGYTF
CDR3 DNA: TGTGCCTGGAGTCCGGGGATTTCCTATGGCTACACCTTC

D gene: NA
J gene: TRBJ1-4
V gene: TRBV7-8
clone size: NA
CDR3 protein: CASSLATSNEKLFF
CDR3 DNA: TGTGCCAGCAGCTTAGCGACGTCTAATGAAAAACTGTTTTTT

D gene: NA
J gene: TRBJ2-5
V gene: TRBV19
clone size: few
CDR3 protein: CASSIGWGYGPSRGETQYF
CDR3 DNA: TGTGCCAGTAGTATTGGTTGGGGGTACGGTCCCTCGCGGGGAGAGACCCAGTACTTC

D gene: NA
J gene: TRBJ1-2
V gene: TRBV7-2
clone size: NA
CDR3 protein: CASSLVSRTYGYTF
CDR3 DNA: TGTGCCAGCAGCTTAGTTTCCAGGACCTATGGCTACACCTTC

D gene: NA
J gene: TRBJ1-5
V gene: TRBV30
clone size: NA
CDR3 protein: CAWSRTPGFQPQHF
CDR3 DNA: TGTGCCTGGAGTCGGACCCCGGGTTTTCAGCCCCAGCATTTT

D gene: NA
J gene: TRBJ2-7
V gene: TRBV10-3
clone size: NA
CDR3 protein: CAISSSDSYEQYF
CDR3 DNA: TGTGCCATCAGTAGTAGCGATTCCTACGAGCAGTACTTC

D gene: NA
J gene: TRBJ1-1
V gene: TRBV2
clone size: NA
CDR3 protein: CASSEVGREAFF
CDR3 DNA: TGTGCCAGCAGTGAAGTAGGCAGAGAAGCTTTCTTT

D gene: NA
J gene: TRBJ2-7
V gene: TRBV6-2/TRBV6-3
clone size: NA
CDR3 protein: CASSYFGETGEQYF
CDR3 DNA: TGTGCCAGCAGTTACTTCGGCGAGACGGGCGAGCAGTACTTC

D gene: TRBD2
J gene: TRBJ2-1
V gene: TRBV11-3
clone size: NA
CDR3 protein: CASNPGSGVGLSSYNEQFF
CDR3 DNA: TGTGCCAGCAACCCTGGAAGCGGGGTAGGGCTGAGCTCCTACAATGAGCAGTTCTTC

D gene: TRBD1
J gene: TRBJ1-2
V gene: TRBV6-1
clone size: NA
CDR3 protein: CASSDGTGYYGYTF
CDR3 DNA: TGTGCCAGCAGTGACGGGACAGGGTACTATGGCTACACCTTC

D gene: NA
J gene: TRBJ1-2
V gene: TRBV24-1
clone size: NA
CDR3 protein: CATSGTQGYGYTF
CDR3 DNA: TGTGCCACCAGTGGCACGCAGGGCTATGGCTACACCTTC

D gene: TRBD2
J gene: TRBJ2-3
V gene: TRBV19
clone size: NA
CDR3 protein: CASRHGTSGSTDTQYF
CDR3 DNA: TGTGCCAGTCGACACGGGACTAGCGGGAGCACAGATACGCAGTATTTT

D gene: NA
J gene: TRBJ2-7
V gene: TRBV5-4
clone size: NA
CDR3 protein: CASRLPSGEQYF
CDR3 DNA: TGTGCCAGCAGATTGCCGTCGGGCGAGCAGTACTTC

D gene: NA
J gene: TRBJ2-7
V gene: TRBV24-1
clone size: NA
CDR3 protein: CATSDSGTRSYEQYF
CDR3 DNA: TGTGCCACCAGTGATTCCGGGACACGCTCCTACGAGCAGTACTTC

D gene: NA
J gene: TRBJ1-6
V gene: TRBV10-3
clone size: NA
CDR3 protein: CATYDSSYNSPLHF
CDR3 DNA: TGTGCCACCTATGATAGCTCCTATAATTCACCCCTCCACTTT

D gene: NA
J gene: TRBJ1-2
V gene: TRBV12-3/TRBV12-4
clone size: once
CDR3 protein: CASSSLTVGYTF
CDR3 DNA: TGTGCCAGCAGTTCCCTCACAGTTGGCTACACCTTC

D gene: TRBD2
J gene: TRBJ2-7
V gene: TRBV4-3
clone size: once
CDR3 protein: CASSQDLTSGGAHEQYF
CDR3 DNA: TGCGCCAGCAGCCAAGATTTGACTAGCGGGGGGGCTCACGAGCAGTACTTC

D gene: TRBD1
J gene: TRBJ2-4
V gene: TRBV29-1
clone size: NA
CDR3 protein: CSVDTDRGSDTQYF
CDR3 DNA: TGCAGCGTCGATACCGACAGGGGAAGCGACACTCAGTACTTC

D gene: NA
J gene: TRBJ2-2
V gene: TRBV5-8
clone size: NA
CDR3 protein: CASSLGTGTGELFF
CDR3 DNA: TGTGCCAGCAGCTTGGGAACAGGGACCGGGGAGCTGTTTTTT

D gene: TRBD2
J gene: TRBJ2-1
V gene: TRBV7-9
clone size: NA
CDR3 protein: CASSSTSGRLDNEQFF
CDR3 DNA: TGTGCCAGCAGCTCGACTAGCGGGAGACTAGACAATGAGCAGTTCTTC

D gene: TRBD2
J gene: TRBJ2-3
V gene: TRBV5-5
clone size: NA
CDR3 protein: CASIRLATDTQYF
CDR3 DNA: TGTGCCAGCATACGACTAGCAACAGATACGCAGTATTTT

D gene: TRBD2
J gene: TRBJ2-5
V gene: TRBV11-2
clone size: NA
CDR3 protein: CASSPHAGRASGFQETQYF
CDR3 DNA: TGTGCCAGCAGCCCACATGCGGGTAGGGCTAGCGGATTTCAAGAGACCCAGTACTTC

D gene: NA
J gene: TRBJ2-7
V gene: TRBV14
clone size: NA
CDR3 protein: CASSSRYEQYF
CDR3 DNA: TGTGCCAGCAGCTCAAGATACGAGCAGTACTTC

D gene: NA
J gene: TRBJ2-5
V gene: TRBV5-6
clone size: NA
CDR3 protein: CASRATRVQETQYF
CDR3 DNA: TGTGCCAGCAGGGCAACTCGGGTCCAAGAGACCCAGTACTTC

D gene: NA
J gene: TRBJ2-7
V gene: TRBV11-3
clone size: NA
CDR3 protein: CASSPRMNGVEQYF
CDR3 DNA: TGTGCCAGCAGCCCACGGATGAACGGGGTCGAGCAGTACTTC

D gene: TRBD2
J gene: TRBJ2-1
V gene: TRBV2
clone size: NA
CDR3 protein: CASVALAGSSYNEQFF
CDR3 DNA: TGTGCCAGCGTGGCTCTAGCGGGCAGCTCCTACAATGAGCAGTTCTTC

D gene: NA
J gene: TRBJ1-1
V gene: TRBV19
clone size: NA
CDR3 protein: CASLDSLNTEAFF
CDR3 DNA: TGTGCCAGTCTGGACAGCCTGAACACTGAAGCTTTCTTT

D gene: TRBD2
J gene: TRBJ2-5
V gene: TRBV7-2
clone size: few
CDR3 protein: CASSLGTSVQETQYF
CDR3 DNA: TGTGCCAGCAGCCTAGGGACTAGCGTACAAGAGACCCAGTACTTC

D gene: TRBD1
J gene: TRBJ1-5
V gene: TRBV7-2
clone size: NA
CDR3 protein: CASRLTGGQPQHF
CDR3 DNA: TGTGCCAGCAGGTTAACAGGGGGCCAGCCCCAGCATTTT

D gene: NA
J gene: TRBJ1-1
V gene: TRBV12-5
clone size: NA
CDR3 protein: CASGSPQGLNTEAFF
CDR3 DNA: TGTGCTAGTGGTTCGCCACAGGGTCTGAACACTGAAGCTTTCTTT

D gene: NA
J gene: TRBJ2-7
V gene: TRBV11-2
clone size: NA
CDR3 protein: CASSSWDSTYEQYF
CDR3 DNA: TGTGCCAGCAGCTCTTGGGACTCTACCTACGAGCAGTACTTC

D gene: NA
J gene: TRBJ2-2
V gene: TRBV25-1
clone size: NA
CDR3 protein: CASRAYTGELFF
CDR3 DNA: TGTGCCAGCAGGGCTTACACCGGGGAGCTGTTTTTT

D gene: NA
J gene: TRBJ2-1
V gene: TRBV29-1
clone size: NA
CDR3 protein: CSPFIGGSYNEQFF
CDR3 DNA: TGCAGCCCCTTTATAGGGGGCTCCTACAATGAGCAGTTCTTC

D gene: NA
J gene: TRBJ1-5
V gene: TRBV15
clone size: NA
CDR3 protein: CATSRGTGQPQHF
CDR3 DNA: TGTGCCACCAGCAGAGGTACGGGTCAGCCCCAGCATTTT

D gene: TRBD2
J gene: TRBJ2-3
V gene: TRBV6-2/TRBV6-3
clone size: NA
CDR3 protein: CASSLLAGGTDTQYF
CDR3 DNA: TGTGCCAGCAGTCTCCTAGCGGGGGGCACAGATACGCAGTATTTT

D gene: NA
J gene: TRBJ1-1
V gene: TRBV29-1
clone size: NA
CDR3 protein: CSARGEVMGDTEAFF
CDR3 DNA: TGCAGCGCCCGAGGGGAGGTGATGGGAGACACTGAAGCTTTCTTT

D gene: TRBD1
J gene: TRBJ2-5
V gene: TRBV7-3
clone size: NA
CDR3 protein: CASSSGTGGRETQYF
CDR3 DNA: TGTGCCAGCAGCTCCGGGACAGGGGGCCGGGAGACCCAGTACTTC

D gene: TRBD1
J gene: TRBJ2-4
V gene: TRBV19
clone size: NA
CDR3 protein: CASSRQGDKNIQYF
CDR3 DNA: TGTGCCAGTAGCCGACAGGGTGACAAAAACATTCAGTACTTC

D gene: NA
J gene: TRBJ1-1
V gene: TRBV7-7
clone size: NA
CDR3 protein: CASSETWSTEAFF
CDR3 DNA: TGTGCTAGCAGCGAGACCTGGAGCACTGAAGCTTTCTTT